This TCR beta chain was identified during a study of T cell repertoires in cytomegalovirus infection. Broader study findings: Clonotype analysis showed dominance of the ex vivo response by HLA-C-restricted CMV-specific TCR beta clonotypes.

TCRdb analysed the reads with MiXCR anew, one entry per CDR3 protein. The data show about 130,000 distinct CDR3 sequences, roughly a quarter seen once. This clonotype was counted at least ten times. Its specificity is unknown. The CDR3 spans 15 residues. Trimming shortened V by 5 bases and J by 3 bases, and 16 bases separated the two germline ends. Germline V gene data show CDR1 as SGHTA and CDR2 as FQGNSA. The TCR sequence derives from a human donor in good health (CMV status not recorded). Some clones in this sample may be carry-over from other donors' samples. Sequencing was performed on PBMCs, sequenced either directly or after in vitro stimulation (not recorded which). The chain couples TRBV7-2 to TRBJ1-1; D is perhaps TRBD1 (6 bases). CDR3 residues: CASSQSQGLYTEAFF. The CDR3 DNA follows: TGTGCCAGCAGCCAATCTCAGGGGTTGTACACTGAAGCTTTCTTT.